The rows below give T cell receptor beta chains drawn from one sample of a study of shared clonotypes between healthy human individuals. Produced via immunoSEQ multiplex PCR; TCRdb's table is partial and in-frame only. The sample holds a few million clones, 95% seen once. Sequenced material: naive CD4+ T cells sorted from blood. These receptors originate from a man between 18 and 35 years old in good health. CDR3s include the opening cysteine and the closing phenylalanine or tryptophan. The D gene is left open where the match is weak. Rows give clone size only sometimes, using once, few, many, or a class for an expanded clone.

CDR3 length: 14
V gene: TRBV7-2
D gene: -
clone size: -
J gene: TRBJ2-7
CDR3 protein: CASSSQVTAYEQYF
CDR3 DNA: TGTGCCAGCAGCTCACAGGTTACCGCCTACGAGCAGTACTTC

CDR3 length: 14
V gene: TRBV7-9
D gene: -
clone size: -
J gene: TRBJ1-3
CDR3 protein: CASSLGTEGNTIYF
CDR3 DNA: TGTGCCAGCAGCTTAGGGACAGAAGGAAACACCATATATTTT

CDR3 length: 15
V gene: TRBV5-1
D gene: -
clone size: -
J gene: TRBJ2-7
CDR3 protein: CASSAGTPRMGEQYF
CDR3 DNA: TGCGCCAGCAGCGCGGGGACTCCTAGAATGGGTGAGCAGTACTTC

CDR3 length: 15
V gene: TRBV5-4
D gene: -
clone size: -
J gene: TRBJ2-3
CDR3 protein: CASSPGVAGTDTQYF
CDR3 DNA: TGTGCCAGCAGCCCTGGAGTAGCGGGCACAGATACGCAGTATTTT

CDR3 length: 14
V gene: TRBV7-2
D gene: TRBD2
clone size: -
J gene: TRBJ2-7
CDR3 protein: CASSLGLAGGEQYF
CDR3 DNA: TGTGCCAGCAGCTTAGGGCTAGCGGGAGGAGAGCAGTACTTC

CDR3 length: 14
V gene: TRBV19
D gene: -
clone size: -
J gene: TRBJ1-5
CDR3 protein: CASTPSSRNQPQHF
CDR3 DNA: TGTGCCAGTACCCCGTCATCTCGCAATCAGCCCCAGCATTTT

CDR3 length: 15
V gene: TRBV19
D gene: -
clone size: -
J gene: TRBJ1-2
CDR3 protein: CASKGGGETNYGYTF
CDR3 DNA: TGTGCCAGTAAAGGCGGCGGGGAGACTAACTATGGCTACACCTTC

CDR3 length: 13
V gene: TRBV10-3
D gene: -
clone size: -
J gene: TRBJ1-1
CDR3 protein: CAISPDSGTEAFF
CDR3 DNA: TGTGCCATCAGCCCGGACAGTGGAACTGAAGCTTTCTTT

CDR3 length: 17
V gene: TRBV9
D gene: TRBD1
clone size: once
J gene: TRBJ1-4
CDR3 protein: CASSVFSGQGPNEKLFF
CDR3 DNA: TGTGCCAGCAGCGTCTTTTCGGGACAGGGGCCTAATGAAAAACTGTTTTTT

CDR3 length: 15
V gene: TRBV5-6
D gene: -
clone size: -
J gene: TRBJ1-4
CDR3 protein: CASSLDGTLDEKLFF
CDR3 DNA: TGTGCCAGCAGCTTGGACGGGACATTGGATGAAAAACTGTTTTTT

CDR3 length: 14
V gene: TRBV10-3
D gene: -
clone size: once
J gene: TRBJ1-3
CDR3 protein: CAISGGVAGNTIYF
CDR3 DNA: TGTGCCATCAGTGGAGGAGTAGCTGGAAACACCATATATTTT

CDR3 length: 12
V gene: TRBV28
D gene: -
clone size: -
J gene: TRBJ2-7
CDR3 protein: CASRRASYEQYF
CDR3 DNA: TGTGCCAGCCGGAGGGCCTCCTACGAGCAGTACTTC

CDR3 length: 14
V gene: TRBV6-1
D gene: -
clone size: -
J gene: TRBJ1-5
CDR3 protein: CASSKISQAEPQHF
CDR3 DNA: TGTGCCAGCAGTAAGATCTCACAGGCTGAGCCCCAGCATTTT

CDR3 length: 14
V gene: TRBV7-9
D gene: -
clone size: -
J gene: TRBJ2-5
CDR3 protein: CASSLTQPQETQYF
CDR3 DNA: TGTGCCAGCAGCTTAACACAGCCTCAAGAGACCCAGTACTTC

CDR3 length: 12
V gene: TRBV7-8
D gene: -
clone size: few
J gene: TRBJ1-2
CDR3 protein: CASSFNNYGYTF
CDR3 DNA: TGTGCCAGCAGCTTTAATAACTATGGCTACACCTTC

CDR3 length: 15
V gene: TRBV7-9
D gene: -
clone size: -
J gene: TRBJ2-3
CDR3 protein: CASSFIAGITDTQYF
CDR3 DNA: TGTGCCAGCAGCTTTATCGCGGGGATCACAGATACGCAGTATTTT

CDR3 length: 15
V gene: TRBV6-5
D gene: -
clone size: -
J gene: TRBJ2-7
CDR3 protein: CASSSPPGGTYEQYF
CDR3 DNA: TGTGCCAGCAGCTCTCCCCCTGGAGGGACCTACGAGCAGTACTTC

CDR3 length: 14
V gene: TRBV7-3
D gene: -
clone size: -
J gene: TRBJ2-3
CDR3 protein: CASSLTGSTDTQYF
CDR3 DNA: TGTGCCAGCAGCTTAACAGGCAGCACAGATACGCAGTATTTT

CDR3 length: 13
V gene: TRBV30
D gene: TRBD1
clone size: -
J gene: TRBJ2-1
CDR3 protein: CASTGQEYNEQFF
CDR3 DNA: TGTGCCTCGACGGGACAGGAATACAATGAGCAGTTCTTC

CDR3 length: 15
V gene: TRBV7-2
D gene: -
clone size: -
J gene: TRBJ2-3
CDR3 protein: CASSLAPGAVDTQYF
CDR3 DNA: TGTGCCAGCAGCTTAGCCCCCGGGGCCGTTGATACGCAGTATTTT

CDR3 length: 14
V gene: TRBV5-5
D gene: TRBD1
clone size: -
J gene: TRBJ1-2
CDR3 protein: CASSQTGIGGGYTF
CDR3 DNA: TGTGCCAGCAGCCAGACAGGGATCGGAGGTGGCTACACCTTC

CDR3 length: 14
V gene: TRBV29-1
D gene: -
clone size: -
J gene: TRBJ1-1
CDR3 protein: CSVGSLGGRTEAFF
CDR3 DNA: TGCAGCGTTGGATCCTTAGGGGGTCGAACTGAAGCTTTCTTT

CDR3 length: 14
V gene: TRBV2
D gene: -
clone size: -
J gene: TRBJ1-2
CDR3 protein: CASQYRAGLLGYTF
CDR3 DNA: TGTGCCAGCCAATACAGGGCAGGACTTCTTGGCTACACCTTC

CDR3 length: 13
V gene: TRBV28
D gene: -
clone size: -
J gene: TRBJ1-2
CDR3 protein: CASRPQGDYGYTF
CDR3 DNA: TGTGCCAGCAGGCCCCAGGGTGACTATGGCTACACCTTC

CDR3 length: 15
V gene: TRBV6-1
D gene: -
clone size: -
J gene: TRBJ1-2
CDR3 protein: CASTGRAGALWGYTF
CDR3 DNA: TGTGCCAGCACTGGGCGGGCCGGGGCGCTATGGGGCTACACCTTC

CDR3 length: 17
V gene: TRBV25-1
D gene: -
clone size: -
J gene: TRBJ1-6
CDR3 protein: CASSDGWAGDNNSPLHF
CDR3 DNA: TGTGCCAGCAGTGATGGGTGGGCAGGGGACAATAATTCACCCCTCCACTTT

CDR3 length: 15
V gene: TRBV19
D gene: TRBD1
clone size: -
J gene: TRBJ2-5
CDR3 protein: CASSATRGGEKTQYF
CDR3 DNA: TGTGCCAGTAGTGCCACCCGAGGGGGCGAAAAGACCCAGTACTTC

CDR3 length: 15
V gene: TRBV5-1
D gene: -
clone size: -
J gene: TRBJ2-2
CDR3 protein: CASSFPRSLTGELFF
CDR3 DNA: TGCGCCAGCAGCTTCCCACGGAGTTTAACCGGGGAGCTGTTTTTT